Listed here are 23 T cell receptor beta chains from one sample, sequenced in a study of blood T cell repertoires in COVID-19. The repertoire was sequenced with immunoSEQ multiplex PCR; TCRdb's copy has only in-frame clones and lacks some. This sample has roughly 120,000 clones, with around 74% found just once. The specimen was peripheral blood. The receptors stem from an older woman with acute or convalescent COVID-19.

Only a few counts were recorded for this clone. The J gene is TRBJ2-5, the V gene TRBV7-8, with no clear D. Trimming left V 3 bases short and J 2 bases short, with 7 bases between. The CDR3 has 13 amino acids. The germline V gene encodes CDR1 SGHVS and CDR2 FQNEAQ. The CDR3 sequence: CASSLRRQETQYF. For the CDR3, the DNA is TGTGCCAGCAGCTTGAGGAGACAAGAGACCCAGTACTTC. Looking up the rest from reference TRBV7-8 and TRBJ2-5 gives the full variable domain: GAGVSQSPRYKVAKRGQDVALRCDPISGHVSLFWYQQALGQGPEFLTYFQNEAQLDKSGLPSDRFFAERPEGSVSTLKIQRTQQEDSAVYLCASSLRRQETQYFGPGTRLLVL.

This chain joins TRBV29-1 and TRBJ2-1; no clear D gene. The CDR3 runs to 12 residues. CDR1 and CDR2 (germline): SQVTM, ANQGSEA. V was cut by 4 bases and J by 9 bases, with 13 bases left in between. The CDR3 coding sequence is TGCAGCGTTGCCAGGATAGACACTGAGCAGTTCTTC. Translation gives CSVARIDTEQFF.

This clone was counted a few times. V and J are TRBV7-9 and TRBJ1-4; 9 nucleotides line up with TRBD1. This CDR3 has 16 amino acids. Trimming cost V 4 bases and J 8 bases; bases outside gene matches: 11. CDR1 is SEHNR and CDR2 is FQNEAQ in the germline V gene (reference sequence). The DNA for the CDR3 is TGTGCCAGCAGCTCCAACGCCGGGACAGGGCTAGAAAAACTGTTTTTT. Its translation: CASSSNAGTGLEKLFF. Full variable domain (rest looked up from reference TRBV7-9 and TRBJ1-4): DTGVSQNPRHKITKRGQNVTFRCDPISEHNRLYWYRQTLGQGPEFLTYFQNEAQLEKSRLLSDRFSAERPKGSFSTLEIQRTEQGDSAMYLCASSSNAGTGLEKLFFGSGTQLSVL.

The chain couples TRBV19 to TRBJ1-4; D uncertain. V lost 9 bases to trimming and J lost 3 bases, with 17 bases between them. Per the germline V gene, CDR1 is LNHDA and CDR2 is SQIVND (reference sequence). The CDR3 has 15 amino acids. CDR3 sequence reads: CASTIGETSNEKLFF. CDR3 nucleotides: TGTGCCAGCACTATTGGGGAGACGTCTAATGAAAAACTGTTTTTT.

The chain links TRBV15 to TRBJ2-4; 9 bases are a match to TRBD1. The CDR3 totals 18 residues. With V trimmed by 5 bases and J by 7 bases, 18 bases remained unmatched. The germline gives CDR1 LNHNV, CDR2 YYDKDF (reference sequence). In nucleotides, the CDR3 is TGTGCCACCAGCCAAAGGGGTAGAACAGGGGGCATCTGGAACATTCAGTACTTC. Its translation: CATSQRGRTGGIWNIQYF.

The chain couples TRBV7-2 to TRBJ2-1, with 7 bases aligning to TRBD2. V was clipped by 1 base and J by 8 bases; unmatched bases: 5. Germline V gene data show CDR1 as SGHTA and CDR2 as FQGNSA. This CDR3 spans 14 amino acids. The DNA of the CDR3 is TGTGCCAGCAGCTTAGGAAGCGGGGCCCATGAGCAGTTCTTC. This codes for CASSLGSGAHEQFF.

V usage is TRBV10-2 and J usage is TRBJ2-2, with TRBD1 matching over 11 bases. Germline V CDR1 and CDR2: WSHSY, SAAADI. The CDR3 spans 16 residues. Losses at the gene ends were 5 bases for V and 4 bases for J; bases not matched to a gene: 6. CDR3 in amino acids: CASSFGQGASTGELFF. The CDR3 bases are TGCGCCAGCAGTTTTGGACAGGGGGCAAGCACCGGGGAGCTGTTTTTT.

V and J are TRBV5-1 and TRBJ2-5, with a weak D call TRBD1 (6 bases). Germline CDR1 SGHRS, CDR2 YFSETQ. V was cut by 0 bases and J by 1 base, with 10 bases left in between. The CDR3 extends over 15 amino acids. This CDR3 reads CASSLVGQTQETQYF. In DNA, the CDR3 is TGCGCCAGCAGCTTGGTCGGACAGACCCAAGAGACCCAGTACTTC.

The V gene is TRBV5-6, the J gene TRBJ2-3, with D perhaps TRBD1 (5 bases). Germline V gene sequence: CDR1 SGHDT, CDR2 YYEEEE. The V and J ends lost 2 bases and 3 bases respectively, with 7 bases between them. CDR3 size: 13 residues. The CDR3 nucleotides read TGTGCCAGCAGCTTTTCAGGGACAGATACGCAGTATTTT. As protein: CASSFSGTDTQYF.

The V gene is TRBV5-1, the J gene TRBJ2-2; D is uncertain. V gave up 0 bases and J gave up 3 bases, with 12 bases separating them. The CDR3 sequence is 16 residues long. Per the germline V gene, CDR1 is SGHRS and CDR2 is YFSETQ. CDR3 protein: CASSLVLDSDTGELFF. DNA of the CDR3: TGCGCCAGCAGCTTGGTACTCGACTCCGACACCGGGGAGCTGTTTTTT.

The V call is TRBV7-2, the J call TRBJ1-1, with 9 bases fitting TRBD1. CDR3 size: 14 residues. The germline CDR1 and CDR2 sequences are SGHTA and FQGNSA. V shed 7 bases and J 5 bases; nucleotides not matched to a gene: 8. The CDR3 protein is CASTPGQGWTEAFF. CDR3 bases: TGTGCCAGCACCCCGGGACAGGGCTGGACTGAAGCTTTCTTT. The complete variable domain, with remaining parts taken from reference TRBV7-2 and TRBJ1-1, reads GAGVSQSPSNKVTEKGKDVELRCDPISGHTALYWYRQSLGQGLEFLIYFQGNSAPDKSGLPSDRFSAERTGGSVSTLTIQRTQQEDSAVYLCASTPGQGWTEAFFGQGTRLTVV.

Note on this clone: Within the sample, other DNA sequences also encode this same CDR3. This chain links TRBV7-2 with TRBJ1-5; D is possibly TRBD1 (5 bases). Germline assignment: CDR1 SGHTA and CDR2 FQGNSA. Trimming left V 3 bases short and J 2 bases short, with 11 bases between. CDR3 length: 15 residues. CDR3: CASSFGGAGNQPQHF. The CDR3 region has the DNA TGTGCCAGCAGCTTTGGAGGGGCGGGCAATCAGCCCCAGCATTTT.

This chain uses TRBV13 with TRBJ2-3; 11 nucleotides line up with TRBD2. Trimming removed 2 bases from V and 3 bases from J; junction bases left unmatched: 7. The CDR3 has 17 amino acids. In germline, CDR1 is PRHDT, CDR2 FYEKMQ (reference sequence). DNA for the CDR3: TGTGCCAGCAGCTTATCGTCTAGCGGGAGGCTTACAGATACGCAGTATTTT. It is translated as CASSLSSSGRLTDTQYF.

The chain recombines TRBV2 with TRBJ1-2, with TRBD1 as a possible D gene (5 bases). Germline assignment: CDR1 SNHLY and CDR2 FYNNEI. The CDR3 is 14 amino acids. V shed 2 bases and J shed 5 bases, with 12 bases lying between them. CDR3 bases: TGTGCCAGCAGTGAAAGGAGGGGCGGATATGGCTACACCTTC. Translating it yields CASSERRGGYGYTF.

This chain joins TRBV19 and TRBJ1-2, with D possibly being TRBD1 (5 bases). The CDR3 covers 13 residues. The ends were cut back, 3 bases at V and 5 bases at J, with 10 bases in the middle. The V gene's germline CDR1 is LNHDA and CDR2 SQIVND (reference sequence). CDR3 bases: TGTGCCAGTAGTATCGGGCAGGGATATGGCTACACCTTC. Protein product: CASSIGQGYGYTF.

The chain uses TRBV19 and TRBJ1-5, with a possible D match to TRBD1 (5 bases). Trimming took off 4 bases at V and 0 bases at J, with 10 bases between the two ends. Germline V gene data show CDR1 as LNHDA and CDR2 as SQIVND (reference sequence). This CDR3 has 15 amino acids. CDR3 nucleotide sequence: TGTGCCAGTAGTACCTGGACATATAGCAATCAGCCCCAGCATTTT. Encoded protein: CASSTWTYSNQPQHF.

The chain has TRBV14 and TRBJ1-2, with a possible D match to TRBD1 (5 bases). The CDR3 sequence is 15 residues long. The germline CDR1 and CDR2 sequences are SGHDN and FVKESK. With 2 bases removed from V and 8 bases from J, the gap between germline ends came to 18 bases. For the CDR3, the DNA is TGTGCCAGCAGCCAAAGTACGGCAGGGTCGCGGGGCTACACCTTC. It encodes CASSQSTAGSRGYTF.

This clone was observed a handful of times. The sample holds other DNA sequences that translate to the same CDR3. The CDR3 spells CASSVGQGQNEKLFF. The CDR3 region has the DNA TGTGCCAGCAGCGTCGGACAGGGCCAAAATGAAAAACTGTTTTTT. V is TRBV9 and J is TRBJ1-4; the match to TRBD1 covers 8 bases. V trimming: 2 bases; J trimming: 5 bases; junction bases outside the gene matches: 5. Looked up from germline, CDR1 is SGDLS and CDR2 is YYNGEE. CDR3 length equals 15 residues.

J is TRBJ2-2 and V is TRBV11-3; D may be TRBD1 (6 bases). This CDR3 has 12 amino acids. Germline-derived CDR1 and CDR2 are SGHNT and YENEEA. V dropped 6 bases and J dropped 7 bases, with 9 bases sitting between them. The CDR3 is CASSTGIGELFF. The CDR3 region has the DNA TGTGCCAGCAGTACAGGGATCGGGGAGCTGTTTTTT.

The chain couples TRBV12-3 or TRBV12-4 to TRBJ1-1; 7 positions agree with TRBD1. Trimming took 6 bases from V and 5 from J; bases not matched to a gene: 6. The CDR3 sequence is 13 residues long. Here the CDR3 reads CASRQGWGTEAFF. CDR3 sequence (DNA): TGTGCCAGCAGACAGGGGTGGGGGACTGAAGCTTTCTTT.

The chain is built from TRBV7-9 and TRBJ1-2, with a weak D call TRBD1 (5 bases). Germline loops: CDR1 SEHNR, CDR2 FQNEAQ (reference sequence). CDR3 size: 14 residues. The V end lost 4 bases, the J end lost 4 bases, and 13 bases lay between the germline ends. CDR3 DNA sequence: TGTGCCAGCAGCTACCTCAGGGACTCCTATGGCTACACCTTC. Translating gives CASSYLRDSYGYTF.

This clone has just one count. The chain combines TRBV29-1 with TRBJ1-1; D remains ambiguous. CDR3 length equals 13 residues. V was trimmed by 2 bases and J by 0 bases, leaving 7 bases between them. Germline V gene data show CDR1 as SQVTM and CDR2 as ANQGSEA. The CDR3 coding sequence is TGCAGCGTTGAATCACAGATGAACACTGAAGCTTTCTTT. Translation: CSVESQMNTEAFF.

The V call is TRBV11-2, the J call TRBJ2-5; the match to TRBD2 covers 11 bases. The ends lost 5 bases at V and 2 bases at J; junction bases unmatched: 4. CDR1 and CDR2 (germline): SGHAT, FQNNGV. The CDR3 covers 15 residues. The CDR3 here is CASSDRTSGQETQYF. The CDR3 DNA reads TGTGCCAGCAGCGACAGGACTAGCGGGCAAGAGACCCAGTACTTC. The full variable domain, its missing parts supplied by reference TRBV11-2 and TRBJ2-5, is EAGVAQSPRYKIIEKRQSVAFWCNPISGHATLYWYQQILGQGPKLLIQFQNNGVVDDSQLPKDRFSAERLKGVDSTLKIQPAKLEDSAVYLCASSDRTSGQETQYFGPGTRLLVL.